This section outlines one T cell receptor beta chain sequence together with its context. Its antigen is currently unknown. Per the germline V gene, CDR1 is MNHEY and CDR2 is SVGAGI. Trimming took 4 bases from V and 3 from J; bases not matched to a gene: 8. The CDR3 consists of 15 residues. The data derive from a study of cytomegalovirus exposure and HLA in healthy donors. Primers: 60 Vbeta forward and 13 Jbeta reverse. Method: immunoSEQ multiplex PCR; TCRdb's copy keeps in-frame clones and lacks some. The table lists approximately 170,000 clones, roughly four fifths of them singletons. Study-wide findings and caveats: TCR beta chain V- and J-gene trimming was linked, in a later analysis, to a missense variant in DCLRE1C. As confirmed in vitro, a few CMV-associated chains were specific for CMV antigens.

Healthy individuals who donated bone marrow served as the donors. Sequencing was carried out using PBMCs. This clonotype was sampled from a woman aged 40 to 50 in good health and CMV-seronegative. The chain employs TRBV6-5 and TRBJ1-2; 7 nucleotides match TRBD1. DNA for the CDR3: TGTGCCAGCAGTTCGCTCAAGGGGGCTGACTATGGCTACACCTTC. It encodes CASSSLKGADYGYTF.